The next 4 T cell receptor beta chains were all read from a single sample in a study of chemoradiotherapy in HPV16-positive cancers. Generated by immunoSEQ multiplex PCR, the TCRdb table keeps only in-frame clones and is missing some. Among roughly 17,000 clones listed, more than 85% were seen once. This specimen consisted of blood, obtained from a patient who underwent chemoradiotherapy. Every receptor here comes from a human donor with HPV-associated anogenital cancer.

CDR3 in amino acids: CASTPTRADTQYF. The CDR3 coding sequence is TGTGCCAGTACCCCGACCAGGGCAGATACGCAGTATTTT. This rearrangement joins TRBV19 to TRBJ2-3, with D perhaps matching TRBD1 (5 bases). Trimming removed 7 bases from V and 4 bases from J, with 12 bases in between. This CDR3 region has 13 residues. Germline CDR1 LNHDA, CDR2 SQIVND (reference sequence).

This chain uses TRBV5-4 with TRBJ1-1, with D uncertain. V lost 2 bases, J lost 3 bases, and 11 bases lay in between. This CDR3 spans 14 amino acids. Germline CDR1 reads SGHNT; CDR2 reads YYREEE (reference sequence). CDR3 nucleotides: TGTGCCAGCAGCTTCTTTTGGCGGGACACTGAAGCTTTCTTT. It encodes CASSFFWRDTEAFF.

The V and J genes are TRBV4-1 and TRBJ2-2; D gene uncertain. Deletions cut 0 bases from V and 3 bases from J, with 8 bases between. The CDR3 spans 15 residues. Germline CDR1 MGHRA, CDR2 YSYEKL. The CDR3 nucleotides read TGCGCCAGCAGCCAAGAAGTTAGGGACACCGGGGAGCTGTTTTTT. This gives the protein CASSQEVRDTGELFF.

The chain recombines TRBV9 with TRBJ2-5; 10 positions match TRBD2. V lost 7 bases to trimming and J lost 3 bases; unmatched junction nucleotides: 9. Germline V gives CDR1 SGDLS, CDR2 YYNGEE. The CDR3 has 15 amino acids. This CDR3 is CASSAGGRGKETQYF. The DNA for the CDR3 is TGTGCCAGCTCAGCGGGGGGGCGAGGAAAAGAGACCCAGTACTTC.